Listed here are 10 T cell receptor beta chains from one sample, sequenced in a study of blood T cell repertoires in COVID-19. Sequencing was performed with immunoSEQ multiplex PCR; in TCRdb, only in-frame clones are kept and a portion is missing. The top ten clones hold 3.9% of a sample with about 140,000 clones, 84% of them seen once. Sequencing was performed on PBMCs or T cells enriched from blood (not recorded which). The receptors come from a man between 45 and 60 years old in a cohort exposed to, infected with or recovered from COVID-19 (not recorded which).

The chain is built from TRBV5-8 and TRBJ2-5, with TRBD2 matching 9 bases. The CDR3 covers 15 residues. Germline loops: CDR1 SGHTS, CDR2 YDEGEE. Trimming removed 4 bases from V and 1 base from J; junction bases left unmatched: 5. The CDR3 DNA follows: TGTGCCAGCAGCAGCGGACTAGCGACCCAAGAGACCCAGTACTTC. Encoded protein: CASSSGLATQETQYF.

CDR3 DNA: TGTGCCAGCAGCCCCGCAGGAATGGGCAATCAGCCCCAGCATTTT. Translation gives CASSPAGMGNQPQHF. The chain combines TRBV9 with TRBJ1-5, with D unresolved. V shed 4 bases and J shed 2 bases, with 13 bases lying between them. The CDR3 is 15 residues long. Per the germline V gene, CDR1 is SGDLS and CDR2 is YYNGEE.

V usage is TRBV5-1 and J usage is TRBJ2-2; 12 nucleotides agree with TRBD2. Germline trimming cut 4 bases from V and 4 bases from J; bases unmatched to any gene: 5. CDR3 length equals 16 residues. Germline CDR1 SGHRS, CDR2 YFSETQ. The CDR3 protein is CASSALAGGSTGELFF. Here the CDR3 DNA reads TGCGCCAGCAGCGCACTAGCGGGGGGAAGCACCGGGGAGCTGTTTTTT.

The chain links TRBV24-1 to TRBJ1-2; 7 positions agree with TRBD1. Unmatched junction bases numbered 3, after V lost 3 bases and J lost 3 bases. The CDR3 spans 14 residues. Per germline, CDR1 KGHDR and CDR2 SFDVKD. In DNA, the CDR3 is TGTGCCACCAGTGATAGGGACAGATACTATGGCTACACCTTC. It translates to CATSDRDRYYGYTF.

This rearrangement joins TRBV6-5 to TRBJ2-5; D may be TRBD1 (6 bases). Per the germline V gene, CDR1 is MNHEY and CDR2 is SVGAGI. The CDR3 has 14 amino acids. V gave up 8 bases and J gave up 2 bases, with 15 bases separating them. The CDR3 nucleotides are TGTGCCAGCCACCGGGACAACGTTCAAGAGACCCAGTACTTC. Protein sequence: CASHRDNVQETQYF.

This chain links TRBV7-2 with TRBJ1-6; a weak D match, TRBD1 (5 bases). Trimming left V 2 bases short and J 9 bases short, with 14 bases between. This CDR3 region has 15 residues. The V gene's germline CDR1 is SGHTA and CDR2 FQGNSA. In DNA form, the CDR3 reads TGTGCCAGCAGCTTAAGCGGAGGGGTAGGTTCACCCCTCCACTTT. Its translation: CASSLSGGVGSPLHF.

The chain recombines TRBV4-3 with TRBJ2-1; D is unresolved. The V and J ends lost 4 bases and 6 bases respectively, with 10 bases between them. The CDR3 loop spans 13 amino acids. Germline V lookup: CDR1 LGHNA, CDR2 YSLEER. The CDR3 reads CASSPYTGNEQFF. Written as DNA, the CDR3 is TGCGCCAGCAGCCCGTACACGGGCAATGAGCAGTTCTTC.

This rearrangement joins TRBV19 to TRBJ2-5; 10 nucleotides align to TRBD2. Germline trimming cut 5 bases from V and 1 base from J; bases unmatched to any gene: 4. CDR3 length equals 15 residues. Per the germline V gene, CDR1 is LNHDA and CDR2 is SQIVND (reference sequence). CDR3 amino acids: CASSVQRGGQETQYF. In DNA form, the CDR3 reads TGTGCCAGTAGTGTTCAGCGGGGGGGCCAAGAGACCCAGTACTTC.

CDR3 region: CATSDFFRFLTDTQYF. The CDR3 DNA is TGTGCCACCAGTGATTTCTTCCGGTTCCTCACAGATACGCAGTATTTT. The chain carries TRBV24-1 and TRBJ2-3; no reliable D call. Looked up from germline, CDR1 is KGHDR and CDR2 is SFDVKD. The CDR3 is made up of 16 amino acids. The V and J ends lost 1 base and 2 bases respectively, with 12 bases between them.

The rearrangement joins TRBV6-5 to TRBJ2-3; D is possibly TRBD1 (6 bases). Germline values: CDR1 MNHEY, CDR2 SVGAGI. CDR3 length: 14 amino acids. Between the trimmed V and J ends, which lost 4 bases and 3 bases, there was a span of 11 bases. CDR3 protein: CASSFTGWTDTQYF. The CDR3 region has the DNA TGTGCCAGCAGTTTTACAGGGTGGACAGATACGCAGTATTTT.